This T cell receptor beta chain came from a study of control samples from healthy donors and cancer patients. The protocol was immunoSEQ multiplex PCR, while the TCRdb copy is restricted to in-frame clones and leaves out a portion. The sample comprises more than 150,000 clones, roughly 93% of which are singletons, and under 2.5% rests with the top ten. V was clipped by 3 bases and J by 0 bases, with 18 bases between them. The CDR3 covers 17 residues. The germline V gene has CDR1 SGDLS and CDR2 YYNGEE. Sequencing input: blood. The receptor's source is a man in his fifties in good health. The chain links TRBV9 to TRBJ1-2, with D perhaps TRBD1 (5 bases). CDR3 in DNA: TGTGCCAGCAGCGGAATCTCCGGGACGGGAGCTAACTATGGCTACACCTTC. Encoded protein: CASSGISGTGANYGYTF.